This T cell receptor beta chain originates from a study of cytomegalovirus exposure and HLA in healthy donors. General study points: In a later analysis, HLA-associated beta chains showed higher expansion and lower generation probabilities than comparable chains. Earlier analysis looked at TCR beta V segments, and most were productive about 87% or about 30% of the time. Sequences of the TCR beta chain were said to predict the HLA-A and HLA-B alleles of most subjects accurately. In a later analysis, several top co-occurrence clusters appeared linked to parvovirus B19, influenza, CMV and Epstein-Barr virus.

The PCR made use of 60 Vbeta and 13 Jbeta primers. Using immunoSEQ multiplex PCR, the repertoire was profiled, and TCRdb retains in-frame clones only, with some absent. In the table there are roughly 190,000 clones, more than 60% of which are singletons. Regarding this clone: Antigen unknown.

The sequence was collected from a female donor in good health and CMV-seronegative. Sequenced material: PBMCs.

The CDR3, as DNA: TGTGCCAGTAGTATTGCGCCCTATGGCTACACCTTC. Translation gives CASSIAPYGYTF. The chain recombines TRBV19 with TRBJ1-2; D remains unclear. V gave up 3 bases and J gave up 4 bases, with 6 bases separating them. CDR1 and CDR2 (germline): LNHDA, SQIVND (reference sequence). CDR3 length equals 12 residues.